This TCR beta chain was sequenced in a study of T-cell reconstitution after alpha-beta-depleted transplantation in children. Study findings and constraints: Among T cells one year after transplant, newly produced cells accounted for most counts and diversity. Reports say that about two months after transplant, the alpha-beta T cells came out of several hundred graft clones that had expanded.

With respect to this clonotype: The target antigen is unknown. A much larger clone sits a single nucleotide away, making a read error possible.

A library of TCRbeta sequences, prepared with unique molecular identifiers, was generated. MiXCR, run by TCRdb on the PCR reads, gives a single entry per CDR3 protein. The sample yields 700,000 or so distinct CDR3 sequences, approximately 14% seen once. The sequencing used PBMCs, collected before TCRalphabeta/CD19-depleted stem cell transplant. This receptor was identified in a girl aged 2 to 10 with congenital amegakaryocytic thrombocytopenia, due to receive a stem cell transplant.

CDR3 in DNA: TGTGCCAGCAGCAAGCTCGGTCAGGGCCTGAGAGTCGGCGCAGATACGCAGTATTTT. Its protein product is CASSKLGQGLRVGADTQYF. The chain is built from TRBV3-1 and TRBJ2-3; D perhaps matches TRBD1 (5 bases). This CDR3 is built from 19 residues. CDR1 is LGHDT, CDR2 YNNKEL, per germline (reference sequence). The germline V and J ends were trimmed by 5 bases and 4 bases, with 28 bases remaining between them.